These 16 T cell receptor beta chains were sequenced from one sample in a study of cytomegalovirus exposure and HLA in healthy donors. The data were produced by immunoSEQ multiplex PCR, yet TCRdb's version contains in-frame clones alone and is incomplete. The table shows about 220,000 clones, with approximately 80% occurring only once. What was sequenced was PBMCs. These receptors were taken from a woman aged 25 to 39 in good health and CMV-seropositive.

This clone was counted between two and nine times. Other DNA variants within this sample encode the same CDR3. The V and J genes are TRBV30 and TRBJ1-1; D is undetermined. The ends were cut back, 4 bases at V and 2 bases at J, with 8 bases in the middle. This CDR3 region has 12 residues. The V gene's germline CDR1 is GTSNPN and CDR2 SVGIG (reference sequence). CDR3 protein: CAWTGGNTEAFF. CDR3 nucleotide sequence: TGTGCCTGGACGGGCGGAAACACTGAAGCTTTCTTT. Full variable domain (outside the CDR3, taken from reference TRBV30 and TRBJ1-1): SQTIHQWPATLVQPVGSPLSLECTVEGTSNPNLYWYRQAAGRGLQLLFYSVGIGQISSEVPQNLSASRPQDRQFILSSKKLLLSDSGFYLCAWTGGNTEAFFGQGTRLTVV.

The rearrangement uses TRBV11-2 and TRBJ2-3; D is uncertain. Germline lookup yields CDR1 SGHAT and CDR2 FQNNGV. This CDR3 contains 15 residues. V was clipped by 2 bases and J by 2 bases, with 11 bases between them. The CDR3 reads CASSLRNGPTDTQYF. Here the CDR3 DNA reads TGTGCCAGCAGCTTAAGGAACGGACCCACAGATACGCAGTATTTT.

This clone was recorded only once. This chain joins TRBV27 and TRBJ1-1; the D is unclear. This CDR3 has 14 residues. Germline CDR1 is MNHEY and CDR2 is SMNVEV (reference sequence). With 8 bases removed from V and 4 bases from J, the gap between germline ends came to 17 bases. In DNA, the CDR3 is TGTGCCAGCGCCGAACTAAGTTCGATCACTGAAGCTTTCTTT. As protein: CASAELSSITEAFF.

The rearrangement joins TRBV27 to TRBJ2-7; maybe TRBD2 (6 bases). In germline, CDR1 is MNHEY, CDR2 SMNVEV (reference sequence). Trimming removed 5 bases from V and 4 bases from J, with 24 bases in between. The CDR3 is 17 amino acids. CDR3 loop: CASSQSAEGKLSYEQYF. CDR3 sequence (DNA): TGTGCCAGCAGTCAATCGGCGGAGGGGAAACTTTCATACGAGCAGTACTTC.

The rearrangement uses TRBV6-6 and TRBJ1-1; no clear D. V was shortened by 4 bases and J by 0 bases, with 6 bases between the two germline ends. The CDR3 loop spans 13 amino acids. CDR1 MNHNY and CDR2 SVGAGI come from the germline V gene (reference sequence). The CDR3 sequence is CASSLELNTEAFF. In nucleotides, the CDR3 is TGTGCCAGCAGTTTGGAGCTGAACACTGAAGCTTTCTTT.

The gene calls are TRBV2 and TRBJ1-1; perhaps TRBD1 as D (5 bases). The V end lost 1 base, the J end lost 0 bases, and 15 bases lay between the germline ends. Germline V gives CDR1 SNHLY, CDR2 FYNNEI. The CDR3 loop spans 17 amino acids. The CDR3 is CASSEEVPGPLNTEAFF. DNA of the CDR3: TGTGCCAGCAGTGAAGAGGTGCCGGGGCCGTTGAACACTGAAGCTTTCTTT.

J is TRBJ1-5 and V is TRBV18; D call uncertain. The germline V gene encodes CDR1 KGHSH and CDR2 LQKENI. V shed 4 bases and J shed 3 bases, with 19 bases lying between them. The CDR3 is made up of 17 amino acids. CDR3 amino acids: CASSRYSAGSLNQPQHF. CDR3 sequence (DNA): TGTGCCAGCTCACGGTACAGTGCGGGCAGTCTCAATCAGCCCCAGCATTTT.

The chain uses TRBV19 and TRBJ1-2; D gene ambiguous. The ends were cut back, 6 bases at V and 8 bases at J, with 13 bases in the middle. The CDR3 extends over 12 amino acids. Germline V gene sequence: CDR1 LNHDA, CDR2 SQIVND (reference sequence). The DNA of the CDR3 is TGTGCCAGTAGCCCCCCGGGCAGCGGCTACACCTTC. This encodes CASSPPGSGYTF.

In this sample, this clone turned up a few times. The chain links TRBV18 to TRBJ2-1; D gene ambiguous. Germline CDR1 KGHSH, CDR2 LQKENI. With 8 bases removed from V and 8 bases from J, the gap between germline ends came to 10 bases. The CDR3 runs to 11 residues. CDR3 protein: CASASLDEQFF. CDR3 nucleotides: TGTGCCAGCGCTTCATTAGATGAGCAGTTCTTC.

In its sample, this clone was seen once. The chain carries TRBV6-1 and TRBJ1-1; TRBD1 agrees at 11 bases. Germline CDR1 reads MNHNS; CDR2 reads SASEGT. Trimming took 6 bases from V and 8 from J; bases not matched to a gene: 11. The CDR3 sequence is 15 residues long. CDR3 in amino acids: CASRWTGGTILEAFF. The CDR3 DNA sequence: TGTGCCAGCAGATGGACAGGGGGCACCATACTAGAAGCTTTCTTT.

V and J are TRBV9 and TRBJ2-7; unclear D gene. The V and J ends lost 0 bases and 0 bases respectively, with 10 bases between them. The CDR3 runs 15 residues. The germline gives CDR1 SGDLS, CDR2 YYNGEE. The CDR3 DNA follows: TGTGCCAGCAGCGTAGGTTCAGGCCGCTCCTACGAGCAGTACTTC. Encoded protein: CASSVGSGRSYEQYF.

The J gene is TRBJ1-1, the V gene TRBV5-1; possible D gene TRBD1, 5 bases. Germline lookup yields CDR1 SGHRS and CDR2 YFSETQ. Between the trimmed V and J ends, which lost 4 bases and 1 base, there was a span of 11 bases. This CDR3 comprises 14 residues. Here the CDR3 DNA reads TGCGCCAGCAGCCTGACAGAAAAGAACACTGAAGCTTTCTTT. It specifies CASSLTEKNTEAFF.

The chain couples TRBV30 to TRBJ1-2; possibly TRBD1 for D (6 bases). There are 13 residues in the CDR3. V lost 4 bases, J lost 2 bases, and 11 bases lay in between. Germline V gene sequence: CDR1 GTSNPN, CDR2 SVGIG (reference sequence). The DNA of the CDR3 is TGTGCCTGGACCCTGGGGGCAAACTATGGCTACACCTTC. It specifies CAWTLGANYGYTF.

This chain uses TRBV11-2 with TRBJ1-3; possible D gene TRBD1, 5 bases. Germline V gene data show CDR1 as SGHAT and CDR2 as FQNNGV. V was cut by 2 bases and J by 8 bases, with 10 bases left in between. The CDR3 spans 13 residues. CDR3 DNA: TGTGCCAGCAGCTTACGCGGGACGTACACCATATATTTT. This encodes CASSLRGTYTIYF.

The V call is TRBV6-6, the J call TRBJ2-1, with 9 nucleotides matching TRBD2. This CDR3 region has 14 residues. Germline CDR1 reads MNHNY; CDR2 reads SVGAGI (reference sequence). The junction had 11 bases not matched to a gene; V was cut back by 7 bases and J by 10 bases. The DNA of the CDR3 is TGTGCCAGCAATAGCGGGAGTACGAGCGAGGAGCAGTTCTTC. As protein: CASNSGSTSEEQFF.

The CDR3 coding sequence is TGTGCCAGCAGTCGGCGACTAGCGGATACGCAGTATTTT. This translates into CASSRRLADTQYF. V gene TRBV28 combines with J gene TRBJ2-3; TRBD2 agrees at 8 bases. The junction had 4 bases not matched to a gene; V was cut back by 5 bases and J by 6 bases. Per germline, CDR1 MDHEN and CDR2 SYDVKM. The CDR3 has 13 residues.